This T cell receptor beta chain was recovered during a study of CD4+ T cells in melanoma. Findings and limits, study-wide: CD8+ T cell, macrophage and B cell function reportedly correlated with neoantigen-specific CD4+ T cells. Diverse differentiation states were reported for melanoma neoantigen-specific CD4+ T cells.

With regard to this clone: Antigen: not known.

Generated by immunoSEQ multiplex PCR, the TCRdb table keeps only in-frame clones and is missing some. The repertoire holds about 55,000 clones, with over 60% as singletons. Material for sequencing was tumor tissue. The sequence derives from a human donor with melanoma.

The CDR3 sequence is CASSPDRGRELFF. CDR3 sequence (DNA): TGTGCCAGCAGCCCGGACAGAGGACGGGAGCTGTTTTTT. The rearrangement joins TRBV11-2 to TRBJ2-2, with a possible D match to TRBD1 (6 bases). Per the germline V gene, CDR1 is SGHAT and CDR2 is FQNNGV. This CDR3 contains 13 residues. Between the trimmed V and J ends, which lost 5 bases and 9 bases, there was a span of 13 bases.